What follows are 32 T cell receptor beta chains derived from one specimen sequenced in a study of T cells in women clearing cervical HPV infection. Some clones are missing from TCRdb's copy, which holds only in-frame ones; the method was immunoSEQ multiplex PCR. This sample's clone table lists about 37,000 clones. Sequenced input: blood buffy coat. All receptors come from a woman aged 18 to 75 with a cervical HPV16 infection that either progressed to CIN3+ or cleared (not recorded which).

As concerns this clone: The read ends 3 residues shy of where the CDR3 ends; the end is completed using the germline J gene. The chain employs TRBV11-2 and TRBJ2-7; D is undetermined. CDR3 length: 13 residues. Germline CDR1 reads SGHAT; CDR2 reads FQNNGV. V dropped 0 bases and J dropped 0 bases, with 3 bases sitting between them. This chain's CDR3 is CASSLERSYEQYF. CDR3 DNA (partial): TGTGCCAGCAGCTTAGAGCGCTCCTACGAG.

The part of the CDR3 DNA that was read is TGTGCCAGCAGCGCAGTTGGCTCTGGGGCCAACGTG. This translates into CASSAVGSGANV. The full CDR3 protein reads CASSAVGSGANVLFF. This chain uses TRBV7-2 with TRBJ2-2, with D tentatively TRBD1 (5 bases). The sequence runs out 3 residues before the end of the CDR3; the remainder is reconstructed from the germline J gene. Germline V gene data show CDR1 as SGHTA and CDR2 as FQGNSA. This CDR3 comprises 15 residues.

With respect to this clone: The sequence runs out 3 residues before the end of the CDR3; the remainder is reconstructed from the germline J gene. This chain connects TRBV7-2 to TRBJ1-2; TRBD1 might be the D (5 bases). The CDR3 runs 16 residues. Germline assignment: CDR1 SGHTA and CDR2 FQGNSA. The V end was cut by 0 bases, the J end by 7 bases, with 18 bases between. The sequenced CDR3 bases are TGTGCCAGCAGCTTAGCGCCCCAGGGTCGTGGTGGTGGC. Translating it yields CASSLAPQGRGGG. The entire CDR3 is CASSLAPQGRGGGYTF.

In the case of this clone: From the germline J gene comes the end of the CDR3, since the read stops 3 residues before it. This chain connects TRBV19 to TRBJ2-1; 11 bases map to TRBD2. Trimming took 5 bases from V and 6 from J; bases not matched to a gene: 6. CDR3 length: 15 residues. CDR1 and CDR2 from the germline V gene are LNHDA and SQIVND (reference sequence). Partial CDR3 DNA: TGTGCCAGTAGTGTAGCGGGGGGGCCCGGCAATGAG. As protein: CASSVAGGPGNE. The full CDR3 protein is CASSVAGGPGNEQFF.

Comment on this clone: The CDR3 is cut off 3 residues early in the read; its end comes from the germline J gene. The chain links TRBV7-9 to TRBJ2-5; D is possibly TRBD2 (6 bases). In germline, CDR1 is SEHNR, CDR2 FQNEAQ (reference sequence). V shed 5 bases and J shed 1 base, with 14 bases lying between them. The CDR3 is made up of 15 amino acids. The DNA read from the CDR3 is TGTGCCAGCAGCCTCTTAAACGGGGGCCAAGAGACC. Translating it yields CASSLLNGGQET. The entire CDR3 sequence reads CASSLLNGGQETQYF.

The CDR3 DNA, read in part, is TGTGCCAGCAGCTCCGGTGACACCGGGGAG. Residues: CASSSGDTGE. The full CDR3 is CASSSGDTGELFF. The gene calls are TRBV7-3 and TRBJ2-2, with D uncertain. The read ends 3 residues shy of where the CDR3 ends; the end is completed using the germline J gene. The CDR3 covers 13 residues. V lost 4 bases to trimming and J lost 3 bases, with 6 bases between them. The germline V gene encodes CDR1 SGHTA and CDR2 FQGTGA.

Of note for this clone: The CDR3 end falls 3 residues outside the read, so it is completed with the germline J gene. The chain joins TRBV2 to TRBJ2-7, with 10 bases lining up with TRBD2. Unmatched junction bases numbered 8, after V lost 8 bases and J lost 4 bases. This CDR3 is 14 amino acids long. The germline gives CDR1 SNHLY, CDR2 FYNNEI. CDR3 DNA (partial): TGTGCCAGCCGCTTAGCGGGAGGAGTGTACGAG. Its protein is CASRLAGGVYE. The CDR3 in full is CASRLAGGVYEQYF.

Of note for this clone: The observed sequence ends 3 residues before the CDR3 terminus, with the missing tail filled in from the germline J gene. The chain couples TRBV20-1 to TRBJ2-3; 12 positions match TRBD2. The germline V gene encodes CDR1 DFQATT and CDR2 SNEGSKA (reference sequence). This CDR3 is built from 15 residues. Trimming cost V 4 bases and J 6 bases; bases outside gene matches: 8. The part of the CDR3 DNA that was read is TGCAGTGCTACGACTAGCGGGGGTCCCCTCGATACG. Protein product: CSATTSGGPLDT. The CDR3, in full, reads CSATTSGGPLDTQYF.

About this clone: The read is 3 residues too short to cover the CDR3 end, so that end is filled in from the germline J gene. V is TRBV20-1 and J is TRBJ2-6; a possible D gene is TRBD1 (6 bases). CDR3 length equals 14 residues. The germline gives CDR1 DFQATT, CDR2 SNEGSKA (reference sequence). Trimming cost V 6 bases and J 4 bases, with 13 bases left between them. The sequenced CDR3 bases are TGCAGTGCGGCACAGGGCACCGGGGCCAACGTC. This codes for CSAAQGTGANV. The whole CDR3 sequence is CSAAQGTGANVLTF.

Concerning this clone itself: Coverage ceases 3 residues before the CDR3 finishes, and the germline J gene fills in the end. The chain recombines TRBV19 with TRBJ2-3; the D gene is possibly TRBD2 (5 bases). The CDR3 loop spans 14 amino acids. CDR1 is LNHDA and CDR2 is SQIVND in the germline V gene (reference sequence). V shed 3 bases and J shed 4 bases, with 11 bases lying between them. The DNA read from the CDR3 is TGTGCCAGTAGTATGAGCGGTTTACCAGATACG. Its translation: CASSMSGLPDT. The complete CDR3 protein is CASSMSGLPDTQYF.

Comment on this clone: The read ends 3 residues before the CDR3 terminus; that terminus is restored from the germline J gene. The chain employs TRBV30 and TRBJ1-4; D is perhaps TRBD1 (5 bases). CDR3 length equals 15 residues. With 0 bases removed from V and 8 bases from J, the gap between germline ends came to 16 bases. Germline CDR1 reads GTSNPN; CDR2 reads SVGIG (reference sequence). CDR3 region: CAWSVQDNMGEKLFF. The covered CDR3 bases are TGTGCCTGGAGTGTACAGGACAACATGGGGGAAAAA.

The part of the CDR3 DNA that was read is TGCAGTGCAGGGGACAGGGGTGAG. Translation: CSAGDRGE. The entire CDR3 protein reads CSAGDRGEQFF. The chain uses TRBV20-1 and TRBJ2-1; 10 bases are shared with TRBD1. The CDR3 end falls 3 residues outside the read, so it is completed with the germline J gene. The germline gives CDR1 DFQATT, CDR2 SNEGSKA (reference sequence). This CDR3 is built from 11 residues. The junction had 2 bases not matched to a gene; V was cut back by 6 bases and J by 9 bases.

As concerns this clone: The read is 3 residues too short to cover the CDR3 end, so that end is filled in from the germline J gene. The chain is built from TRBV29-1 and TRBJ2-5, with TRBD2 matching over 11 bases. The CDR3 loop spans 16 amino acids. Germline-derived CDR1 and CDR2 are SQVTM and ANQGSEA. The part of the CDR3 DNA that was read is TGCAGCGTGCTCGCCGGGACTAGCGGAAGGGGGAAAACC. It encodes CSVLAGTSGRGKT. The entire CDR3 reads CSVLAGTSGRGKTQYF.

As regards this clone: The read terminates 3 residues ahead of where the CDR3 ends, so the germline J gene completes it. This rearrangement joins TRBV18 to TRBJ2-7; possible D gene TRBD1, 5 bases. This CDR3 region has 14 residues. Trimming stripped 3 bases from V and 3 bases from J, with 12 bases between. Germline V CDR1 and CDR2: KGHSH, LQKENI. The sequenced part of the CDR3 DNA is TGTGCCAGCTCACCCCCCGGACAAGTCTACGAG. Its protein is CASSPPGQVYE. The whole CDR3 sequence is CASSPPGQVYEQYF.

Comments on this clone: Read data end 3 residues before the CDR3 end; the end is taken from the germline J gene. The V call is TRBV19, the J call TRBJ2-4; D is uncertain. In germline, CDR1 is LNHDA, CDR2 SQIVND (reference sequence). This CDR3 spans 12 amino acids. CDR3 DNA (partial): TGTGCCAGTAGTGGTCTTAACTATGGT. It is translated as CASSGLNYG. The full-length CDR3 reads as CASSGLNYGQYF.

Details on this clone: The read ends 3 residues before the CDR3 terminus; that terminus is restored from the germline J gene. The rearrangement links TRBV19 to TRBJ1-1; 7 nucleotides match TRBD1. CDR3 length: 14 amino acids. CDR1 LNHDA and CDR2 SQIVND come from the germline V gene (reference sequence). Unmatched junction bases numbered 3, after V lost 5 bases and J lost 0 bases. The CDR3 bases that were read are TGTGCCAGTAGTCCGGGACAGATGAACACTGAA. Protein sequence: CASSPGQMNTE. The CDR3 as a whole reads CASSPGQMNTEAFF.

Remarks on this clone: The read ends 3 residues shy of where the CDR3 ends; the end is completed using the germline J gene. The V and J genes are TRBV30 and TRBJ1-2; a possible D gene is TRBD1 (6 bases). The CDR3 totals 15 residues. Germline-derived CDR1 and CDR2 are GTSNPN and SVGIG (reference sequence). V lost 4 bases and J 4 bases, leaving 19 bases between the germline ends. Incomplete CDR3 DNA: TGTGCCTGGACAAAAACCGGGACAAGTGGCTATGGC. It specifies CAWTKTGTSGYG. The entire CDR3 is CAWTKTGTSGYGYTF.

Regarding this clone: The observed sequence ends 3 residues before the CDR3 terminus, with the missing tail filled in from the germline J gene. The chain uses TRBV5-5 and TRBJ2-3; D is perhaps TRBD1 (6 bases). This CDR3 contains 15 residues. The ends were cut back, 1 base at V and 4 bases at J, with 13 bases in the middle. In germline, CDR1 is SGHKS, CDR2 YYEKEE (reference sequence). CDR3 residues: CASSLYGGAPDTQYF. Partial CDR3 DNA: TGTGCCAGCAGCTTGTATGGGGGCGCCCCAGATACG.

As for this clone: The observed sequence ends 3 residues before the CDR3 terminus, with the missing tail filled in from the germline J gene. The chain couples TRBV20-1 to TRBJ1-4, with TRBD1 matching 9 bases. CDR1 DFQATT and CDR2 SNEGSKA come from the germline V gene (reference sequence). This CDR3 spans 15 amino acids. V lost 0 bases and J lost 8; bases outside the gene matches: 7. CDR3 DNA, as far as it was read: TGCAGTGCTAGAGATCTGGGACAGGGAACCGAAAAA. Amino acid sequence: CSARDLGQGTEK. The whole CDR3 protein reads CSARDLGQGTEKLFF.

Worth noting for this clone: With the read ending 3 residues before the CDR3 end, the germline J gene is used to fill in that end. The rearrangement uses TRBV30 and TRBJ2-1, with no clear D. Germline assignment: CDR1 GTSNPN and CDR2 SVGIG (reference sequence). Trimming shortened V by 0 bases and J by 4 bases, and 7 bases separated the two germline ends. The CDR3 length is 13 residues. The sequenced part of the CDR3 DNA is TGTGCCTGGAGTGTCTCCGGGTACAATGAG. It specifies CAWSVSGYNE. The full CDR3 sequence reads CAWSVSGYNEQFF.

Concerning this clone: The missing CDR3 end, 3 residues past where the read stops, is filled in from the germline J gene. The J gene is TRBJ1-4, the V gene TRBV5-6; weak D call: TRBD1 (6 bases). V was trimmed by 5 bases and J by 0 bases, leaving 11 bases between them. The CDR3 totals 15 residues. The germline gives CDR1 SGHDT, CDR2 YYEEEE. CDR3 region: CASRSRTATNEKLFF. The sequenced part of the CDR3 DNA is TGTGCCAGCAGATCTCGGACAGCAACTAATGAAAAA.

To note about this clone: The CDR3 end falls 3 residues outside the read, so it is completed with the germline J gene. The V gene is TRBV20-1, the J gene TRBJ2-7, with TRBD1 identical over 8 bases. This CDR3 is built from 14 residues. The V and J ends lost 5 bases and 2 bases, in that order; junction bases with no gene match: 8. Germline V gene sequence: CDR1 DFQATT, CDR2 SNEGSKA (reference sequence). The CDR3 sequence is CSASRTGRTYEQYF. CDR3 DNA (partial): TGCAGTGCTTCGAGGACAGGGAGAACCTACGAG.

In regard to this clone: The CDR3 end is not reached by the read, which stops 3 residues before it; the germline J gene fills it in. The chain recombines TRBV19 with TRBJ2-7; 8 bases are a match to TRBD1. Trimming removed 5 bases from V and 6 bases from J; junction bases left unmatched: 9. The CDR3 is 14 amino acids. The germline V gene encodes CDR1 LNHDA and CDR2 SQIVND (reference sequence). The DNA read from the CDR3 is TGTGCCAGTAGTCTTTACTTACAGGGGGGCGAG. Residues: CASSLYLQGGE. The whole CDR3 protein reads CASSLYLQGGEQYF.

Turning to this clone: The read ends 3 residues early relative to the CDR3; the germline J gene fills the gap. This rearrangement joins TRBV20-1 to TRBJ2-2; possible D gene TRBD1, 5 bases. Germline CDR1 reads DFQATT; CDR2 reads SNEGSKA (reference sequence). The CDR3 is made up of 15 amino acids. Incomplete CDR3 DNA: TGCAGTGCGCCGACAGCCGACGCAACTAATGAAAAG. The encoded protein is CSAPTADATNEK. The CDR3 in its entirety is CSAPTADATNEKLFF.

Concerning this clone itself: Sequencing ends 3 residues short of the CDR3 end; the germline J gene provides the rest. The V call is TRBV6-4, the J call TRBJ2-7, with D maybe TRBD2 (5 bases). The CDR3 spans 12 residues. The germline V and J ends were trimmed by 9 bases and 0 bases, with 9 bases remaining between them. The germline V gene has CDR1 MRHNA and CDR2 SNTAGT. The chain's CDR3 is CASDGDSYEQYF. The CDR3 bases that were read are TGTGCCAGTGACGGGGACTCCTACGAG.

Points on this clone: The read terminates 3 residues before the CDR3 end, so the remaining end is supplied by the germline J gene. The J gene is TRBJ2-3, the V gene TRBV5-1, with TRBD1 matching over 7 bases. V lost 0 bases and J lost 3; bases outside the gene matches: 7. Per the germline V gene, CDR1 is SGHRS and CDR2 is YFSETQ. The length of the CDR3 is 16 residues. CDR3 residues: CASSLDPGGITDTQYF. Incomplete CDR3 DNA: TGCGCCAGCAGCTTGGATCCAGGGGGTATTACAGATACG.

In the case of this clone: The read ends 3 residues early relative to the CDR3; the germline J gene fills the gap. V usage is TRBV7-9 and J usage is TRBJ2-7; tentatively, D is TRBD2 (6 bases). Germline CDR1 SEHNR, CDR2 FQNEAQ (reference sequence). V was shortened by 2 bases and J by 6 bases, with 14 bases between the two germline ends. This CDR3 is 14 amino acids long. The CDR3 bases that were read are TGTGCCAGCAGCTTAAGGGGAGTGGGACTCGAG. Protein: CASSLRGVGLE. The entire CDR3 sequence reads CASSLRGVGLEQYF.

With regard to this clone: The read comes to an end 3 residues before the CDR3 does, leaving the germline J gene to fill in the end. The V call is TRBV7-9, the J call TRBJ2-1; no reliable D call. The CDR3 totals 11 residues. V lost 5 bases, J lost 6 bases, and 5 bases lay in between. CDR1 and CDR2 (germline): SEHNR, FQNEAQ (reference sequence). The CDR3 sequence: CASSLTNEQFF. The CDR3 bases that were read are TGTGCCAGCAGCCTAACCAATGAG.

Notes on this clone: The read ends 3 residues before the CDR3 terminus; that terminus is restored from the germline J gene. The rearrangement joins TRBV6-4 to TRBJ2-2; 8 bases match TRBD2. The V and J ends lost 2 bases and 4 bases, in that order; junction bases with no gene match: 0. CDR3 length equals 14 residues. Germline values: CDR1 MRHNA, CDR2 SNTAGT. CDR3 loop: CASSDSGSTGELFF. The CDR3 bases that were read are TGTGCCAGCAGTGACAGCGGGAGCACCGGGGAG.

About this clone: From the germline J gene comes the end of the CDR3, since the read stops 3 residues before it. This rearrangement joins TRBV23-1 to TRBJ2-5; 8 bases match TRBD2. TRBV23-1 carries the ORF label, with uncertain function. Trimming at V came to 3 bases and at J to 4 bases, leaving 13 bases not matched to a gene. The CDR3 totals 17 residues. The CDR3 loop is CASSHSNLAGGPETQYF. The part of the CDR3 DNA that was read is TGCGCCAGCAGTCACTCCAACCTCGCGGGGGGACCAGAGACC.

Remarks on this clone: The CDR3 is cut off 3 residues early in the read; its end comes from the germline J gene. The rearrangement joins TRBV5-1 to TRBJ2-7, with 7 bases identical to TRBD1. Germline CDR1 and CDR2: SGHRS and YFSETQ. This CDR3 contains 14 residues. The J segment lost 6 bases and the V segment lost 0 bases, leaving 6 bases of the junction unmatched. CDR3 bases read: TGCGCCAGCAGCTTGGCCGCACAGGGGCTCGAG. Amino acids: CASSLAAQGLE. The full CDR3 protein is CASSLAAQGLEQYF.

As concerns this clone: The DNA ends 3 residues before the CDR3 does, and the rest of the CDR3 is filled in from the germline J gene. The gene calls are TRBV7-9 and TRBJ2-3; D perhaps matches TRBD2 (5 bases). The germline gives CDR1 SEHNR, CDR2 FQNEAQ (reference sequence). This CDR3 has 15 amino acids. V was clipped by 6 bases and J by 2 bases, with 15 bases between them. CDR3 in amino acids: CASSKEAEVTDTQYF. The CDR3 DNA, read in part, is TGTGCCAGCAGTAAGGAAGCGGAGGTCACAGATACG.